The sequence of this TCR beta chain was determined in a study of a mutant IDH1 vaccine in newly diagnosed glioma. Study-wide results and caveats: There seemed to be no relation between pseudoprogression and changes in top peripheral T cell clonotypes.

The CDR3 is 13 amino acids. The V gene's germline CDR1 is KGHSH and CDR2 LQKENI. Trimming left V 1 base short and J 5 bases short, with 9 bases between. Comments on this clone: Its antigen is still unknown.

TCRdb keeps only in-frame clones here, not all; method: immunoSEQ multiplex PCR. The data contain tens of thousands of clones, roughly 74% of them seen just once; the ten biggest clones take up about 4.9%. The time point here: week 35, safety follow-up. One vaccine dose held 300 ug of mutant IDH1 20-mer peptide and came with topical imiquimod. The sample here was PBMCs, taken from a glioma patient whose treatment included an IDH1 peptide vaccine. The origin of this receptor is a middle-aged man with glioma. The gene calls are TRBV18 and TRBJ2-7; no firm D call. The CDR3 here is CASSPRQFNEQYF. Here the CDR3 DNA reads TGTGCCAGCTCACCACGCCAGTTCAACGAGCAGTACTTC.